The 25 T cell receptor beta chains presented below share a single source sample, sequenced in a study of blood T cell repertoires in COVID-19 (dated by TCRdb to 2018 to 2020). Libraries were prepared through the immunoSEQ multiplex PCR assay. The clones in this table, taken by TCRdb from immuneACCESS, are in-frame only. Not every clone is retained; where verified, under half of the shortfall comes from an unresolved V gene, and the cause of the rest is unknown. The sample profile shows 200,000 to 250,000 clones; just over 85% of them were found once. The biggest ten clones account for about 4.5% of the sample. Sequenced input: peripheral blood. Source of these receptors: a man aged 50 to 59 with acute or convalescent COVID-19.

This chain joins TRBV25-1 and TRBJ2-1; a weak D match, TRBD1 (6 bases). CDR1 is MGHDK and CDR2 is SYGVNS in the germline V gene. The CDR3 length is 13 residues. V lost 5 bases, J lost 6 bases, and 11 bases lay in between. For the CDR3, the DNA is TGTGCCAGCAGTAGGACAGTCACCAATGAGCAGTTCTTC. Residues: CASSRTVTNEQFF.

The chain is built from TRBV18 and TRBJ1-5; TRBD1 might be the D (6 bases). The germline CDR1 and CDR2 sequences are KGHSH and LQKENI. V was pared by 0 bases and J by 7 bases, with 10 bases between. The CDR3 is 14 amino acids. CDR3 region: CASSPPPGEQPQHF. In nucleotides, the CDR3 is TGTGCCAGCTCACCACCGCCAGGGGAACAGCCCCAGCATTTT.

V gene TRBV13 combines with J gene TRBJ1-6; D unresolved. The germline V and J ends were trimmed by 0 bases and 9 bases, with 6 bases remaining between them. Germline CDR1 is PRHDT and CDR2 is FYEKMQ (reference sequence). The CDR3 length is 13 residues. The CDR3 sequence: CASSLGHASPLHF. CDR3 in DNA: TGTGCCAGCAGCTTAGGACATGCTTCACCCCTCCACTTT. Full variable domain (remainder filled in from reference TRBV13 and TRBJ1-6): AAGVIQSPRHLIKEKRETATLKCYPIPRHDTVYWYQQGPGQDPQFLISFYEKMQSDKGSIPDRFSAQQFSDYHSELNMSSLELGDSALYFCASSLGHASPLHFGNGTRLTVT.

This chain joins TRBV6-5 and TRBJ1-5; TRBD1 might be the D (5 bases). This CDR3 contains 13 residues. V lost 8 bases and J lost 7, with 15 bases in between. Germline values: CDR1 MNHEY, CDR2 SVGAGI. The CDR3 bases are TGTGCCAGCGGGGCGGGGAGGGGACAGCCCCAGCATTTT. Translating gives CASGAGRGQPQHF.

V usage is TRBV2 and J usage is TRBJ2-6; no firm D call. The CDR3 has 15 amino acids. Between the trimmed V and J ends, which lost 4 bases and 1 base, there was a span of 8 bases. Germline CDR1 and CDR2: SNHLY and FYNNEI. CDR3 residues: CASSGYSSGANVLTF. Here the CDR3 DNA reads TGTGCCAGCAGTGGGTACAGTTCTGGGGCCAACGTCCTGACTTTC.

The rearrangement uses TRBV2 and TRBJ1-2; D unresolved. V was clipped by 5 bases and J by 13 bases, with 14 bases between them. CDR1 is SNHLY and CDR2 is FYNNEI in the germline V gene. The CDR3 consists of 11 residues. The CDR3 bases are TGTGCCAGCAGTAGAGACGTAGCCCGCACCTTC. Residues: CASSRDVARTF.

Only a few counts were recorded for this clone. V usage is TRBV29-1 and J usage is TRBJ1-2; a possible D gene is TRBD1 (5 bases). The CDR3 runs to 12 residues. Germline CDR1 is SQVTM and CDR2 is ANQGSEA. V shed 4 bases and J shed 6 bases, with 12 bases lying between them. The CDR3 DNA reads as TGCAGCGTTGGTTTGGGGGGTGATGGCTACACCTTC. Its translation is CSVGLGGDGYTF.

CDR3 DNA: TGTGCCAGCAGGTCAGGGGGCGCGGACTACAATGAGCAGTTCTTC. It encodes CASRSGGADYNEQFF. This rearrangement joins TRBV6-5 to TRBJ2-1, with TRBD1 matching over 8 bases. This CDR3 is 15 amino acids long. Germline lookup yields CDR1 MNHEY and CDR2 SVGAGI. V shed 6 bases and J 3 bases; nucleotides not matched to a gene: 7.

This clone has more than one count but fewer than ten. This chain uses TRBV7-2 with TRBJ1-1; 7 bases agree with TRBD1. Germline V gene lookup returns CDR1 SGHTA and CDR2 FQGNSA. After removal of 5 bases from V and 7 bases from J, the junction contained 13 bases not matched to a gene. This CDR3 is 15 amino acids long. CDR3 amino acids: CASSPFGTASDEAFF. CDR3 bases: TGTGCCAGCAGCCCCTTTGGGACAGCTTCCGATGAAGCTTTCTTT. Together with reference TRBV7-2 and TRBJ1-1, the CDR3 gives the full variable domain: GAGVSQSPSNKVTEKGKDVELRCDPISGHTALYWYRQSLGQGLEFLIYFQGNSAPDKSGLPSDRFSAERTGGSVSTLTIQRTQQEDSAVYLCASSPFGTASDEAFFGQGTRLTVV.

This chain joins TRBV2 and TRBJ1-5; D perhaps matches TRBD1 (5 bases). Germline CDR1 is SNHLY and CDR2 is FYNNEI. The CDR3 extends over 15 amino acids. Trimming removed 6 bases from V and 0 bases from J, with 12 bases in between. CDR3 nucleotide sequence: TGTGCCAGCAGCGGTGGACAATATAGCAATCAGCCCCAGCATTTT. As protein: CASSGGQYSNQPQHF.

The V call is TRBV6-1, the J call TRBJ1-5, with a possible D match to TRBD1 (5 bases). CDR1 and CDR2 (germline): MNHNS, SASEGT. Trimming removed 2 bases from V and 4 bases from J, with 12 bases in between. The CDR3 is 15 amino acids. The CDR3 sequence: CASSEHGQGNQPQHF. The CDR3 nucleotides read TGTGCCAGCAGTGAACATGGGCAGGGAAATCAGCCCCAGCATTTT.

The chain joins TRBV5-6 to TRBJ1-1, with unresolved D. This CDR3 region has 14 residues. The germline V gene encodes CDR1 SGHDT and CDR2 YYEEEE. Trimming stripped 0 bases from V and 0 bases from J, with 6 bases between. In nucleotides, the CDR3 is TGTGCCAGCAGCTTGGAACAGCTGAACACTGAAGCTTTCTTT. Protein sequence: CASSLEQLNTEAFF.

The V call is TRBV5-5, the J call TRBJ2-5; TRBD1 matches 7 bases. Germline V lookup: CDR1 SGHKS, CDR2 YYEKEE (reference sequence). The J segment lost 5 bases and the V segment lost 4 bases, leaving 8 bases of the junction unmatched. The CDR3 contains 14 residues. The CDR3 loop is CASSPWTGYETQYF. CDR3 bases: TGTGCCAGCAGCCCATGGACAGGCTACGAGACCCAGTACTTC.

The chain is built from TRBV28 and TRBJ1-2, with a possible D match to TRBD1 (5 bases). The CDR3 spans 11 residues. The germline V gene encodes CDR1 MDHEN and CDR2 SYDVKM. V was pared by 7 bases and J by 10 bases, with 13 bases between. As DNA, the CDR3 is TGTGCCAGCACCTCGCCAGGGATCTACACCTTC. This encodes CASTSPGIYTF.

This chain uses TRBV3-1 (or the pseudogene TRBV3-2) with TRBJ1-5, with TRBD1 as a possible D gene (6 bases). Germline assignment: CDR1 LGHDT and CDR2 YNNKEL (reference sequence). The CDR3 consists of 15 residues. V lost 1 base to trimming and J lost 5 bases, with 12 bases between them. The CDR3 DNA reads TGTGCCAGCAGCCAAGGAGGGGGAAAGTATCAGCCCCAGCATTTT. The encoded protein is CASSQGGGKYQPQHF.

CDR3 DNA sequence: TGTGCCAGCTCAAGAGGAGGGAATTTCTACAATGAGCAGTTCTTC. Translation: CASSRGGNFYNEQFF. The V call is TRBV18, the J call TRBJ2-1; weak D call: TRBD2 (6 bases). Between the trimmed V and J ends, which lost 5 bases and 3 bases, there was a span of 14 bases. This CDR3 has 15 residues. The germline CDR1 and CDR2 sequences are KGHSH and LQKENI.

J is TRBJ1-1 and V is TRBV11-2; a possible D gene is TRBD1 (5 bases). V was trimmed by 1 base and J by 1 base, leaving 10 bases between them. In germline, CDR1 is SGHAT, CDR2 FQNNGV. The CDR3 sequence is 15 residues long. CDR3 amino acids: CASSLVRTQNTEAFF. CDR3 nucleotides: TGTGCCAGCAGCTTAGTTCGGACACAGAACACTGAAGCTTTCTTT.

The chain has TRBV18 and TRBJ1-4; D is unresolved. The length of the CDR3 is 15 residues. Trimming left V 1 base short and J 0 bases short, with 6 bases between. Germline assignment: CDR1 KGHSH and CDR2 LQKENI. CDR3 in amino acids: CASSPREATNEKLFF. The CDR3 nucleotides read TGTGCCAGCTCACCACGAGAGGCAACTAATGAAAAACTGTTTTTT.

The chain links TRBV7-2 to TRBJ1-3; 12 nucleotides agree with TRBD1. Per germline, CDR1 SGHTA and CDR2 FQGNSA. The CDR3 contains 15 residues. The V gene end was trimmed by 0 bases and the J gene end by 13 bases; junction bases not matched to a gene: 7. In DNA form, the CDR3 reads TGTGCCAGCAGCTTAGCCGGGACAGGGGGCGAAGCGATATATTTT. Its protein is CASSLAGTGGEAIYF.

The chain combines TRBV3-1 (or the pseudogene TRBV3-2) with TRBJ2-5, with 12 bases that match TRBD2. Trimming cost V 6 bases and J 5 bases; bases outside gene matches: 4. Per the germline V gene, CDR1 is LGHDT and CDR2 is YNNKEL (reference sequence). The CDR3 runs 14 residues. The CDR3 nucleotides read TGTGCCAGCAGTCCTACTAGCGGGAGGGAGACCCAGTACTTC. This gives the protein CASSPTSGRETQYF.

The chain links TRBV5-1 to TRBJ1-5; TRBD1 is a possible D gene (6 bases). This CDR3 region has 15 residues. Trimming left V 5 bases short and J 1 base short, with 13 bases between. Germline CDR1 SGHRS, CDR2 YFSETQ. This CDR3 is CASSADTGSNQPQHF. The CDR3 DNA reads as TGCGCCAGCAGTGCTGACACAGGGAGCAATCAGCCCCAGCATTTT. The full variable domain, its missing parts supplied by reference TRBV5-1 and TRBJ1-5, is KAGVTQTPRYLIKTRGQQVTLSCSPISGHRSVSWYQQTPGQGLQFLFEYFSETQRNKGNFPGRFSGRQFSNSRSEMNVSTLELGDSALYLCASSADTGSNQPQHFGDGTRLSIL.

The rearrangement links TRBV11-2 to TRBJ1-1; D is possibly TRBD1 (6 bases). The V gene lost 4 bases and the J gene lost 5 bases, with 17 bases spanning the gap. Germline values: CDR1 SGHAT, CDR2 FQNNGV. The CDR3 is 15 residues long. The CDR3 coding sequence is TGTGCCAGCAGCTCTTCTCAGGGGCTGGGAACTGAAGCTTTCTTT. As protein: CASSSSQGLGTEAFF.

The chain has TRBV5-1 and TRBJ1-3; possibly TRBD1 for D (5 bases). The CDR3 covers 14 residues. V lost 5 bases to trimming and J lost 0 bases, with 9 bases between them. The germline V gene encodes CDR1 SGHRS and CDR2 YFSETQ. The CDR3 sequence is CASSKGLSGNTIYF. The CDR3 DNA follows: TGCGCCAGCAGTAAGGGACTCTCTGGAAACACCATATATTTT. Using reference TRBV5-1 and TRBJ1-3 for the parts outside the CDR3, the full variable domain is KAGVTQTPRYLIKTRGQQVTLSCSPISGHRSVSWYQQTPGQGLQFLFEYFSETQRNKGNFPGRFSGRQFSNSRSEMNVSTLELGDSALYLCASSKGLSGNTIYFGEGSWLTVV.

The chain combines TRBV13 with TRBJ2-1; 10 bases map to TRBD2. CDR3 length: 14 residues. Germline V CDR1 and CDR2: PRHDT, FYEKMQ (reference sequence). V trimming: 7 bases; J trimming: 4 bases; junction bases outside the gene matches: 4. As DNA, the CDR3 is TGTGCCAGCAAACTAGCGGGGACTTACAATGAGCAGTTCTTC. Translating it yields CASKLAGTYNEQFF.

The rearrangement uses TRBV5-1 and TRBJ2-1; 9 bases align to TRBD2. Germline V gene data show CDR1 as SGHRS and CDR2 as YFSETQ. Trimming removed 6 bases from V and 6 bases from J; junction bases left unmatched: 16. The CDR3 is made up of 17 amino acids. CDR3 sequence reads: CASNPLPLAGVGNEQFF. Written as DNA, the CDR3 is TGCGCCAGCAACCCCCTGCCCTTAGCGGGGGTTGGCAATGAGCAGTTCTTC.